This TCR beta chain was recovered during a study of T cells in Graves' hyperthyroidism and ophthalmopathy. Points from the study as a whole: Ophthalmopathy was identified by the model a median about six months ahead of onset.

Amplified TCR beta CDR3 regions came from RNA transcripts. TCR CDR3 underwent first-round RT-PCR with the HTBI primer set. TCRdb analysed the multiplex PCR reads with MiXCR anew, one entry per CDR3 protein. The top ten clones hold roughly 12% of a sample with about 520,000 distinct CDR3 sequences, less than 25% of them seen once. This clonotype was counted at least ten times. Its cognate antigen is unknown. Looked up from germline, CDR1 is MNHEY and CDR2 is SVGEGT. Trimming removed 5 bases from V and 5 bases from J, with 19 bases in between. This CDR3 has 15 residues. Pregnant or lactating patients were excluded, as were those with uncontrolled infection or other autoimmune disease.

This clonotype originated in a woman in her twenties or thirties with Graves' ophthalmopathy. The rearrangement links TRBV6-2 or TRBV6-3 to TRBJ2-7; D not certain. Sequencing was carried out using blood. CDR3 coding DNA: TGTGCCAGCAGTACGCTCAAGGGTAACTTGCACGAGCAGTACTTC. This codes for CASSTLKGNLHEQYF.